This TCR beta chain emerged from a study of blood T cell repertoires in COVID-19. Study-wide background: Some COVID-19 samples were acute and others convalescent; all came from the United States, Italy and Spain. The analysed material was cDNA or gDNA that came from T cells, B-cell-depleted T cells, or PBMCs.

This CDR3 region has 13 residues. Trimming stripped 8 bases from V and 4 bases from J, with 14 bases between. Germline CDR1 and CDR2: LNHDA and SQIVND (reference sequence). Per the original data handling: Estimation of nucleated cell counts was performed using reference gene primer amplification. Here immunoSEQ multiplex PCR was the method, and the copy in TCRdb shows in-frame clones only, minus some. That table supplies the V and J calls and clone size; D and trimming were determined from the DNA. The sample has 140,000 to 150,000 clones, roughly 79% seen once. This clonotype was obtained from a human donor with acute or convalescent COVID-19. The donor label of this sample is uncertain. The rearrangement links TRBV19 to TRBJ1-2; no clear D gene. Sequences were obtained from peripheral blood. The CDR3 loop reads CASREGGLYGYTF. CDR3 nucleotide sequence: TGTGCCAGTCGAGAAGGCGGACTCTATGGCTACACCTTC.